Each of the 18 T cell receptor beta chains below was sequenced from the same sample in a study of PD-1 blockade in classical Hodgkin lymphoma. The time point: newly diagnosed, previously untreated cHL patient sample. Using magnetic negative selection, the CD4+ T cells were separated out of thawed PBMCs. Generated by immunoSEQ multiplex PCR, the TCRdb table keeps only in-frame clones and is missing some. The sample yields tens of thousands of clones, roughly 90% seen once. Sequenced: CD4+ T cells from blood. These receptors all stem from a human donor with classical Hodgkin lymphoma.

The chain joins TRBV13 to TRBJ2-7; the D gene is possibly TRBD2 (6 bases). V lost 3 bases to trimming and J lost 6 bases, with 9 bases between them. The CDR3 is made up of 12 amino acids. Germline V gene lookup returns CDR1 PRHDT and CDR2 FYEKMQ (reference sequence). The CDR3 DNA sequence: TGTGCCAGCAGCTTCACTAGCAGCGAGCAGTACGTC. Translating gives CASSFTSSEQYV.

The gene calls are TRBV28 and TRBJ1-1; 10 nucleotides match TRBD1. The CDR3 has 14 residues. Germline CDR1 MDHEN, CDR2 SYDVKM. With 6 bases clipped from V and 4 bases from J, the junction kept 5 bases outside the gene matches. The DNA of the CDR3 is TGTGCCAGCAGCCTCCGGGACAGGGGCACTGAAGCTTTCTTT. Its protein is CASSLRDRGTEAFF.

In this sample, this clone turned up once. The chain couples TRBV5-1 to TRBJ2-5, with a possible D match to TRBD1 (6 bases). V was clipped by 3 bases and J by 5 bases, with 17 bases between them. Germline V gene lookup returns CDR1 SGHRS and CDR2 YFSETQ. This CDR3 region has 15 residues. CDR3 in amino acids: CASSSGYREGETQYF. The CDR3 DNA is TGCGCCAGCAGCTCAGGATACAGGGAAGGCGAGACCCAGTACTTC. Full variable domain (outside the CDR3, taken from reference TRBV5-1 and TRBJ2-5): KAGVTQTPRYLIKTRGQQVTLSCSPISGHRSVSWYQQTPGQGLQFLFEYFSETQRNKGNFPGRFSGRQFSNSRSEMNVSTLELGDSALYLCASSSGYREGETQYFGPGTRLLVL.

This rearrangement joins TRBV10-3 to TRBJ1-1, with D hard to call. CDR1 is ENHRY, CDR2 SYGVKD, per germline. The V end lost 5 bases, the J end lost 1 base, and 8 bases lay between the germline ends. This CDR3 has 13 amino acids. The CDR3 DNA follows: TGTGCCATCAGTAGGGAGGCGAACACTGAAGCTTTCTTT. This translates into CAISREANTEAFF.

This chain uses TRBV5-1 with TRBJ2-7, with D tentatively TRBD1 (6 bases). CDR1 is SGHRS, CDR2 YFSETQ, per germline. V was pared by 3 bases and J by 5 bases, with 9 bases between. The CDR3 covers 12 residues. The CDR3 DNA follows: TGCGCCAGCAGCTCCAGGGGCAACGAGCAGTACTTC. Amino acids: CASSSRGNEQYF.

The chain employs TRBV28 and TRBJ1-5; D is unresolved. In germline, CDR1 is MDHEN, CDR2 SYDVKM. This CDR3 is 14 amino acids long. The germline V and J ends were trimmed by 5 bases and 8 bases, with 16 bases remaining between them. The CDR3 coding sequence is TGTGCCAGCAGTCGCGGTTGGATTCGGGAGCCCCAGCATTTT. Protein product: CASSRGWIREPQHF.

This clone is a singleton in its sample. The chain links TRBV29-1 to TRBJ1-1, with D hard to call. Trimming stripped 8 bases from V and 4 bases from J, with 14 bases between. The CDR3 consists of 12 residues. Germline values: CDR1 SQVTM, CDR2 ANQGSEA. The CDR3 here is CSFGRAGTEAFF. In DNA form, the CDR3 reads TGCAGCTTCGGACGGGCGGGCACTGAAGCTTTCTTT. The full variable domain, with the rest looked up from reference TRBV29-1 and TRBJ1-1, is SAVISQKPSRDICQRGTSLTIQCQVDSQVTMMFWYRQQPGQSLTLIATANQGSEATYESGFVIDKFPISRPNLTFSTLTVSNMSPEDSSIYLCSFGRAGTEAFFGQGTRLTVV.

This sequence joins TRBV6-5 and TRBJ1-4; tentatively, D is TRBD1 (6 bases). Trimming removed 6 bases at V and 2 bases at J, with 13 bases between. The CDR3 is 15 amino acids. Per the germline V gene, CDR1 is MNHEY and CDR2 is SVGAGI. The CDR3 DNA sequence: TGTGCCAGCAGCCCATACAGGGTGACTAATGAAAAACTGTTTTTT. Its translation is CASSPYRVTNEKLFF.

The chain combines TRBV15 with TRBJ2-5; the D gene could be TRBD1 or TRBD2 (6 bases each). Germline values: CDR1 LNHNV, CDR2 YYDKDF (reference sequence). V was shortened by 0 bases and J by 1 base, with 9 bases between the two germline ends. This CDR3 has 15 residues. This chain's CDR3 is CATSRDPGAQETQYF. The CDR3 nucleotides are TGTGCCACCAGCAGAGATCCGGGGGCCCAAGAGACCCAGTACTTC.

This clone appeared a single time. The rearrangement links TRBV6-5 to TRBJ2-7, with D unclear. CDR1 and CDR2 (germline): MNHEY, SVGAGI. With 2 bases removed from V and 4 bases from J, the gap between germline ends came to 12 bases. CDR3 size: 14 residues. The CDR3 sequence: CASSYRPDLYEQYF. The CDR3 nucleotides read TGTGCCAGCAGTTACCGCCCAGACCTATACGAGCAGTACTTC.

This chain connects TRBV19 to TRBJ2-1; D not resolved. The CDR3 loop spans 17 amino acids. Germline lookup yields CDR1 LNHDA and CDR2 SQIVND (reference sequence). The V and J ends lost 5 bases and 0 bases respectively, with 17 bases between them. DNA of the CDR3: TGTGCCAGTAGTCCTCTGCTAACTTCGAGCTCCTACAATGAGCAGTTCTTC. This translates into CASSPLLTSSSYNEQFF.

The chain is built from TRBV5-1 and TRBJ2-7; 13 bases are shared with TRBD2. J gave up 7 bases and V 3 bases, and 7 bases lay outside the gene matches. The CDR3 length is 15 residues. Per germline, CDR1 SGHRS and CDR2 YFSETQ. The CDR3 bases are TGCGCCAGCAGCTCACTAGCGGGAGGGCCGGGGGAGCAGTACTTC. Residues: CASSSLAGGPGEQYF. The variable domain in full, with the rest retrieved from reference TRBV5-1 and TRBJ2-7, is KAGVTQTPRYLIKTRGQQVTLSCSPISGHRSVSWYQQTPGQGLQFLFEYFSETQRNKGNFPGRFSGRQFSNSRSEMNVSTLELGDSALYLCASSSLAGGPGEQYFGPGTRLTVT.

CDR3 DNA: TGTGCCAGCAGCGTTATAGGGACAGGGACAGATACGCAGTATTTT. Amino acids: CASSVIGTGTDTQYF. The chain combines TRBV7-9 with TRBJ2-3, with 9 nucleotides matching TRBD1. With V trimmed by 5 bases and J by 3 bases, 6 bases remained unmatched. The CDR3 contains 15 residues. The germline V gene encodes CDR1 SEHNR and CDR2 FQNEAQ (reference sequence).

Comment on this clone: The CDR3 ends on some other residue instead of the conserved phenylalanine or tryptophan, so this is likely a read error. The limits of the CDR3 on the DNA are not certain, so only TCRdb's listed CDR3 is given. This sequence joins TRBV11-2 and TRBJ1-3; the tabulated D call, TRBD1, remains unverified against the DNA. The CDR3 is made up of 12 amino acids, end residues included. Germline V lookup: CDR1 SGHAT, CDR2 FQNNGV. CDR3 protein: CASSLDSWGPLS.

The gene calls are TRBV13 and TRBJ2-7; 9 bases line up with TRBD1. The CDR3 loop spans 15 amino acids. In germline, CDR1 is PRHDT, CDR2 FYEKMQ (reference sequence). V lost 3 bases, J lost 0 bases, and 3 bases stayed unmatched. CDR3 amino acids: CASSFGTGYSYEQYF. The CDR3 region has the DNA TGTGCCAGCAGCTTTGGGACAGGGTACTCCTACGAGCAGTACTTC.

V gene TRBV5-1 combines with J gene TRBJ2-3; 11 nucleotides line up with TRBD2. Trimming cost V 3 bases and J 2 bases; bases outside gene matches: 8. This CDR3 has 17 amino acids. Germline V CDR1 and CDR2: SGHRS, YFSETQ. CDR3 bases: TGCGCCAGCAGCTATTCCGGGACTAGCGGCCTCACAGATACGCAGTATTTT. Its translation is CASSYSGTSGLTDTQYF.

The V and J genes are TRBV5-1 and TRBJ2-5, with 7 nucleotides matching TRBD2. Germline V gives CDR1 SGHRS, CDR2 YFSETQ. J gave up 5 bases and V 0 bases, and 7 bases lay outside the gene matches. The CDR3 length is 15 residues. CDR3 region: CASSLAGGGRETQYF. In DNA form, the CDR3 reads TGCGCCAGCAGCTTGGCGGGAGGAGGGAGGGAGACCCAGTACTTC.

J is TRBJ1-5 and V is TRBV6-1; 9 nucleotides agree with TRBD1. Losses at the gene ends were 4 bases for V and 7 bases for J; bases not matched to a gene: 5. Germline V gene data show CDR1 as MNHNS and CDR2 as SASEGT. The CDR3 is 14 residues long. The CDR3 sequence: CASSVQGAGQPQHF. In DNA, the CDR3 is TGTGCCAGCAGTGTACAGGGGGCCGGACAGCCCCAGCATTTT.